This TCR beta chain is from a study of PD-1 blockade in classical Hodgkin lymphoma. Study conclusions and caveats: In newly diagnosed patients, baseline TCR diversity was reportedly below that of healthy donors. The repertoire differences lack a defined cause, possibly disease activity or prior therapy.

The V gene lost 4 bases and the J gene lost 4 bases, with 11 bases spanning the gap. The CDR3 length is 13 residues. Germline CDR1 SGHDT, CDR2 YYEEEE. As for time point: newly diagnosed, previously untreated cHL patient sample. Comparison relied on PBMCs that came from newly diagnosed, untreated classical Hodgkin lymphoma. TCRdb's table, derived via immunoSEQ multiplex PCR, lists solely in-frame clones and lacks some. The data show under 30,000 clones, with about 89% seen just once and under 4% held by the top ten. Details on this clone: Its antigen is undetermined.

Sequencing was carried out using peripheral blood mononuclear cells (PBMCs). The TCR originated in a human donor with classical Hodgkin lymphoma. The V gene is TRBV5-6, the J gene TRBJ1-1; D not certain. Written as DNA, the CDR3 is TGTGCCAGCAGCAGCGTCCGGGGCACTGAAGCTTTCTTT. Amino acid sequence: CASSSVRGTEAFF.